This T cell receptor beta chain was captured in a study of OX40 agonist ivuxolimab in advanced cancers. Study summary: Patients enrolled in dose escalation were diagnosed with hepatocellular carcinoma, melanoma, renal cell or head and neck cancer.

Blood draws occurred at baseline, cycle 4 day 1, and cycle 7 day 1. The data were produced by immunoSEQ multiplex PCR, yet TCRdb's version contains in-frame clones alone and is incomplete. The sample holds about 49,000 clones, nearly 80% seen once. This clone was found once. CDR1 and CDR2 from the germline V gene are MNHNS and SASEGT. This CDR3 is 14 amino acids long. V lost 7 bases to trimming and J lost 8 bases, with 20 bases between them. The chain couples TRBV6-1 to TRBJ1-2; D gene unclear. The starting material was CD4+ or CD8+ T cells sorted from blood, obtained in a trial of the OX40 agonist ivuxolimab. The receptor's source is an adult with an advanced solid tumor such as melanoma, head and neck, liver or kidney cancer. The CDR3 spells CASTENGLRGGYTF. CDR3 in DNA: TGTGCCAGCACCGAAAACGGACTAAGAGGGGGCTACACCTTC.